This TCR beta chain comes out of a study of CD8+ T cells in alopecia areata (dated by TCRdb to the late 2010s). For context, the study as a whole: Treated patients were enrolled in an open-label pilot trial of oral tofacitinib at 5 to 10 mg twice daily for moderate-to-severe alopecia areata. Tofacitinib was given for 6 to 18 months, followed by 6 months of follow-up off drug to assess delayed response and recurrence. Disease severity in treated patients was measured with the SALT score, which quantifies the percentage of affected scalp surface area. In both human patients and the C3H/HeJ mouse model, the study applied high-throughput TCRbeta sequencing to look at T cell clonal expansion in alopecia areata. In humans, TCRbeta sequencing was performed on scalp tissue and on sorted CD4+ and CD8+ peripheral blood T cells from healthy controls and from patients with patchy or totalis/universalis alopecia areata. Patients on tofacitinib were biopsied at baseline and after 4 and 24 weeks of treatment, and several of the patients also had a later scalp biopsy. Scalp clonality was compared among normal scalp (n=4), patchy alopecia areata scalp (n=8), and alopecia totalis/universalis scalp (n=8). RNA was obtained with the PAXgene miRNA kit for fixed scalp, the miRNeasy kit for PBMCs, and the RNeasy kit for mouse skin. immunoSEQ multiplex PCR using 35 Vbeta forward primers and 13 Jbeta reverse primers was used to amplify TCRbeta CDR3 regions. Study-level results and caveats: Compared with normal scalp, lesional scalp, particularly in alopecia totalis/universalis, had higher clonality and more expanded CD8+ clones, which suggests antigenic drive. Tofacitinib significantly lowered scalp clonality and the number of expanded CD8+ clones among the top 100 scalp clones. TCR sequences shared between patients were less clear than in mice, possibly partly because of HLA diversity in the patient population. Because the treated cohort was small and had just a single nonresponder, larger studies are needed to establish links between baseline CD8+ expansion and response. Scalp TCR repertoire analysis is complicated because resident alphabeta T cells in normal human skin are also sequenced, whereas mouse skin is dominated by gammadelta T cells. During tofacitinib treatment, many expanded lesional clones remained in scalp and blood, and this persistence may partly explain relapse after treatment is stopped.

The sample's treatment or condition label, in plain terms: oral pan-JAK inhibitor, 5-10 mg twice daily. From alopecia areata patients, peripheral blood was collected along with lesional scalp punch biopsies. PBMCs were isolated by density centrifugation and stained for CD3, CD4 and CD8, and CD4+ and CD8+ T cells were sorted on a FACSAria. From the cysteine through the phenylalanine, the CDR3 covers 15 amino acids. Left in the record is the CDR3 DNA by itself, 45 bases read in frame from the first base. Via the germline V gene (reference sequence), CDR1 is SEHNR and CDR2 FQNEAQ. The V end gives up 5 bases and the J end 1 base, leaving 5 bases in the junction not matched to a gene. Libraries were made using the immunoSEQ multiplex PCR assay. To provide template for TCR sequencing, every sample had RNA extracted and reverse transcribed into cDNA. SuperScript III was used for first-strand cDNA synthesis, primed with a 2:1 mix of oligo-dT and random hexamers. A synthetic immune receptor repertoire was used to assess amplification bias, and residual bias was removed computationally. The authors' analysis ran thus. Raw reads were preprocessed for error removal, and CDR3 was defined according to IMGT conventions as running from the conserved cysteine to phenylalanine. Clonality was calculated as 1 minus Shannon entropy normalized by log2 of the number of productive unique TCRs. Scalp TCRbeta sequences were cross-referenced with sorted blood CD4 and CD8 repertoires so that the CD4 or CD8 identity of scalp clones could be inferred. TCRdb took this table from immuneACCESS and kept in-frame rearrangements with V and J called. Such tables lack part of the clones; where checked against another copy, unresolved V genes explain under half of the gap, and the rest is unexplained. V and J calls and clone size are given by that table; D and trimming were obtained from the DNA. This sample holds roughly 60,000 clones; approximately 44% were observed only once. The ten largest clones capture roughly 22% of the sample.

Notes on this clone: The target of this receptor is not known. One base away there is no much larger clone; base qualities are not given.

Rearrangement joined TRBV7-9 to TRBJ1-2, and TRBD1 aligns with 9 junction nucleotides. The receptor was derived from a human donor with alopecia areata. Material: CD8+ T cells sorted from blood, obtained at approximately week 36, from a patient treated with tofacitinib. The CDR3 region reads CASSGTGLLNYGYTF. Read as DNA, the sequence is TGTGCCAGCAGCGGGACAGGGTTACTTAACTATGGCTACACCTTC.